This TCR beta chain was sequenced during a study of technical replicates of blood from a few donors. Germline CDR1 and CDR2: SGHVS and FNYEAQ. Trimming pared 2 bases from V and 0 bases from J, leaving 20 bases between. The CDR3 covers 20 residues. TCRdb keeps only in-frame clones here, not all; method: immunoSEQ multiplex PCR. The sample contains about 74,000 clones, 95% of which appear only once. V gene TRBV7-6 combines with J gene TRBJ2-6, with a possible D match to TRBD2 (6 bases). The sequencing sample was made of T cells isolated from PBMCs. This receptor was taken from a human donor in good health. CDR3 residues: CASSLSALGGKSSGANVLTF. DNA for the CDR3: TGTGCCAGCAGCTTATCCGCATTGGGAGGAAAGAGCTCTGGGGCCAACGTCCTGACTTTC.